This passage covers 17 T cell receptor beta chains from one sample sequenced in a study of spatial heterogeneity in lung cancer. Broader study findings: One measure, the expanded intratumoral alpha and beta TCR count, tracked tumor mutation counts.

These receptors have no known antigen. Documented time point: sample taken at primary tumor resection. TCRdb re-derived calls from the 5' RACE reads in MiXCR, one entry per CDR3 protein. Of 4,500 to 6,000 distinct CDR3 sequences in the sample, under 5% were seen once. The input for sequencing was lung tumor tissue, taken at surgery. The source of these receptors is a male donor with early-stage non-small cell lung cancer.

The sample holds many counts of this clonotype. Within a library made for alpha chains, this beta chain is off target, and its count is uninformative. The CDR3 spells CASRRQGNTEAFF. CDR3 DNA sequence: TGTGCCAGCAGGAGACAGGGAAACACTGAAGCTTTCTTT. The chain recombines TRBV6-1 with TRBJ1-1; 7 bases fit TRBD1. The CDR3 is made up of 13 amino acids. In germline, CDR1 is MNHNS, CDR2 SASEGT. The V and J ends lost 6 bases and 2 bases, in that order; junction bases with no gene match: 3.

The sample holds many counts of this clonotype. This beta chain is a stray read from a library made for alpha chains; its abundance is not meaningful. The V call is TRBV5-6, the J call TRBJ1-2; D is unclear. CDR3 length equals 14 residues. CDR1 SGHDT and CDR2 YYEEEE come from the germline V gene. The V and J ends lost 0 bases and 8 bases respectively, with 14 bases between them. The CDR3 loop reads CASSLAGFPGGYTF. The CDR3 region has the DNA TGTGCCAGCAGCTTGGCGGGGTTCCCCGGAGGCTACACCTTC.

This clonotype was observed a handful of times. This beta chain slipped into a library made for alpha chains as a stray read, so its size is not meaningful. This chain joins TRBV13 and TRBJ2-2; 9 bases agree with TRBD2. J lost 6 bases, V lost 5 bases, and 4 bases had no gene match. The CDR3 sequence is 14 residues long. CDR1 is PRHDT, CDR2 FYEKMQ, per germline (reference sequence). The CDR3 DNA reads as TGTGCCAGCAGCCCCCGACTAGCGGCCGGGGAGCTGTTTTTT. Encoded protein: CASSPRLAAGELFF. Filled out from reference TRBV13 and TRBJ2-2, the complete variable domain reads AAGVIQSPRHLIKEKRETATLKCYPIPRHDTVYWYQQGPGQDPQFLISFYEKMQSDKGSIPDRFSAQQFSDYHSELNMSSLELGDSALYFCASSPRLAAGELFFGEGSRLTVL.

By sample fraction, this clonotype is medium-sized (0.01 to 0.1%). This beta chain is a stray sequence in a library constructed for alpha chains; its clone size is not meaningful. V usage is TRBV28 and J usage is TRBJ1-1, with 7 positions matching TRBD1. This CDR3 region has 16 residues. Germline CDR1 and CDR2: MDHEN and SYDVKM. The ends lost 5 bases at V and 8 bases at J; junction bases unmatched: 17. The CDR3 is CASSLPFRDSTGEAFF. DNA of the CDR3: TGTGCCAGCAGTCTCCCTTTTCGGGACAGTACGGGGGAAGCTTTCTTT.

This clonotype was seen ten or more times. Since it is a stray read in a library aimed at alpha chains, this beta chain has a size that is not meaningful. This rearrangement joins TRBV7-6 to TRBJ2-3, with D possibly TRBD1 on 5 matching bases. Trimming pared 4 bases from V and 2 bases from J, leaving 16 bases between. CDR3 length: 16 amino acids. CDR1 and CDR2 (germline): SGHVS, FNYEAQ. CDR3 residues: CASSYVFRDSTDTQYF. CDR3 sequence (DNA): TGTGCCAGCAGCTACGTTTTCAGGGATTCCACAGATACGCAGTATTTT.

The sample holds many counts of this clonotype. Found in a library prepared for alpha chains, this beta chain is an off-target read, and its abundance has little meaning. V and J are TRBV12-3 or TRBV12-4 and TRBJ1-5; TRBD1 matches at 10 bases. CDR3 length: 16 amino acids. The V gene end was trimmed by 6 bases and the J gene end by 2 bases; junction bases not matched to a gene: 7. The CDR3 DNA reads as TGTGCCAGCAGCCAGACAGGGGGCTCCGGCAATCAGCCCCAGCATTTT. It translates to CASSQTGGSGNQPQHF.

This clonotype is deemed medium-sized. The size of this beta chain means little, since it is a stray read in a library made for alpha chains. This sequence joins TRBV12-3 or TRBV12-4 and TRBJ2-2, with D uncertain. V lost 2 bases to trimming and J lost 3 bases, with 7 bases between them. CDR3 length: 14 amino acids. The CDR3 DNA reads TGTGCCAGCAGTTTAATGGCTCACACCGGGGAGCTGTTTTTT. Amino acids: CASSLMAHTGELFF.

By share, this clonotype counts as medium-sized. This beta chain is a stray sequence in a library constructed for alpha chains; its clone size is not meaningful. The chain carries TRBV9 and TRBJ2-3; TRBD2 is a possible D gene (6 bases). Germline CDR1 is SGDLS and CDR2 is YYNGEE. Trimming shortened V by 3 bases and J by 0 bases, and 11 bases separated the two germline ends. The CDR3 contains 15 residues. The CDR3 is CASSAISGSTDTQYF. The DNA for the CDR3 is TGTGCCAGCAGCGCCATTAGCGGTAGCACAGATACGCAGTATTTT.

This clonotype has just a few counts. This beta chain slipped into a library made for alpha chains as a stray read, so its size is not meaningful. The CDR3 DNA reads as TGCAGTGCTATCGGAGGGGCCGTAGATACGCAGTATTTT. Amino acids: CSAIGGAVDTQYF. The J gene is TRBJ2-3, the V gene TRBV20-1, with D possibly TRBD2 on 6 matching bases. Germline V gene sequence: CDR1 DFQATT, CDR2 SNEGSKA (reference sequence). Trimming took 4 bases from V and 5 from J, leaving 13 bases between them. The CDR3 is made up of 13 amino acids.

This clonotype came up many times. This beta chain is off target for a library built for alpha chains, so its abundance means little. The chain is built from TRBV5-5 and TRBJ2-4; D possibly uses TRBD1 or TRBD2 (6 bases each). The germline V gene has CDR1 SGHKS and CDR2 YYEKEE (reference sequence). V was clipped by 4 bases and J by 7 bases, with 24 bases between them. The CDR3 length is 17 residues. CDR3 in DNA: TGTGCCAGCAGCCCCTTAGCGGAGAGGGACATATGGAACATTCAGTACTTC. Residues: CASSPLAERDIWNIQYF.

This clonotype was detected many times. This beta chain lies outside the target of a library built for alpha chains; its clone size means little. This chain connects TRBV7-6 to TRBJ2-3; TRBD1 is a possible D gene (6 bases). Trimming took 2 bases from V and 0 from J, leaving 9 bases between them. The CDR3 spans 15 residues. Germline lookup yields CDR1 SGHVS and CDR2 FNYEAQ. Written as DNA, the CDR3 is TGTGCCAGCAGCTTAATCGGACAGAGCACAGATACGCAGTATTTT. Translation gives CASSLIGQSTDTQYF. The full variable domain, its missing parts supplied by reference TRBV7-6 and TRBJ2-3, is GAGVSQSPRYKVTKRGQDVALRCDPISGHVSLYWYRQALGQGPEFLTYFNYEAQQDKSGLPNDRFSAERPEGSISTLTIQRTEQRDSAMYRCASSLIGQSTDTQYFGPGTRLTVL.

This clonotype appeared a few times. The library was designed around alpha chains, so this beta chain is a stray read whose abundance carries little weight. The chain recombines TRBV2 with TRBJ2-1; the D gene is possibly TRBD2 (6 bases). The germline CDR1 and CDR2 sequences are SNHLY and FYNNEI. The CDR3 consists of 12 residues. V lost 6 bases, J lost 10 bases, and 13 bases lay in between. The CDR3 nucleotides are TGTGCCAGCAGGCTTATAGCGGAGGAGCAGTTCTTC. Amino acids: CASRLIAEEQFF. The whole variable domain, remainder taken from reference TRBV2 and TRBJ2-1, is EPEVTQTPSHQVTQMGQEVILRCVPISNHLYFYWYRQILGQKVEFLVSFYNNEISEKSEIFDDQFSVERPDGSNFTLKIRSTKLEDSAMYFCASRLIAEEQFFGPGTRLTVL.

This clonotype was recorded many times. The library was built for alpha chains, so this beta chain is an off-target read and its size means little. The chain recombines TRBV12-3 or TRBV12-4 with TRBJ1-2, with 7 bases identical to TRBD1. V lost 4 bases and J lost 1; bases outside the gene matches: 3. The CDR3 extends over 14 amino acids. CDR3 nucleotides: TGTGCCAGCAGTTCTGACAGGGTTAACTATGGCTACACCTTC. It is translated as CASSSDRVNYGYTF.

This clonotype is medium-sized. The size of this beta chain means little, since it is a stray read in a library made for alpha chains. The rearrangement links TRBV19 to TRBJ2-7; a weak D match, TRBD2 (5 bases). CDR3 size: 12 residues. Trimming pared 6 bases from V and 5 bases from J, leaving 11 bases between. Germline CDR1 and CDR2: LNHDA and SQIVND (reference sequence). The CDR3 DNA is TGTGCCAGTAGCCCTGACGGGAACGAGCAGTACTTC. Protein product: CASSPDGNEQYF.

There are many counts of this clonotype. Within a library made for alpha chains, this beta chain is off target, and its count is uninformative. The rearrangement links TRBV2 to TRBJ2-3; maybe TRBD2 (6 bases). The CDR3 length is 14 residues. Germline V gene data show CDR1 as SNHLY and CDR2 as FYNNEI. Trimming stripped 6 bases from V and 4 bases from J, with 14 bases between. DNA for the CDR3: TGTGCCAGCAGGGGGGGTACTTCGGCAGATACGCAGTATTTT. It is translated as CASRGGTSADTQYF. The full variable domain, rest sourced from reference TRBV2 and TRBJ2-3, is EPEVTQTPSHQVTQMGQEVILRCVPISNHLYFYWYRQILGQKVEFLVSFYNNEISEKSEIFDDQFSVERPDGSNFTLKIRSTKLEDSAMYFCASRGGTSADTQYFGPGTRLTVL.

Points on this clonotype: This beta chain is an unintended read in a library built for alpha chains; its size means little. The J gene is TRBJ1-3, the V gene TRBV5-1; D remains unclear. This CDR3 comprises 15 residues. Germline values: CDR1 SGHRS, CDR2 YFSETQ. The V end lost 1 base, the J end lost 0 bases, and 8 bases lay between the germline ends. The CDR3 reads CASSLLGYSGNTIYF. DNA for the CDR3: TGCGCCAGCAGCTTGCTGGGTTACTCTGGAAACACCATATATTTT.

This clonotype was seen ten or more times. Little can be read into the size of this beta chain, an off-target read in a library designed for alpha chains. This rearrangement joins TRBV29-1 to TRBJ2-7, with 11 bases fitting TRBD1. This CDR3 is built from 13 residues. Trimming cost V 5 bases and J 5 bases; bases outside gene matches: 5. Germline CDR1 and CDR2: SQVTM and ANQGSEA. The CDR3 bases are TGCAGCGTTAGGACAGGGGGCCTGAACGAGCAGTACTTC. Its protein is CSVRTGGLNEQYF.